The 10 T cell receptor beta chains listed next were all sequenced from one sample in a study of PD-1 blockade in classical Hodgkin lymphoma. Here immunoSEQ multiplex PCR was the method, and the copy in TCRdb shows in-frame clones only, minus some. Of fewer than 13,000 clones listed, over 75% are singletons. The time point denotes: newly diagnosed, previously untreated cHL patient sample. From thawed PBMCs, CD8+ T cells were isolated by magnetic negative selection. Specimen: CD8+ T cells from blood. These receptors were obtained from a human donor with classical Hodgkin lymphoma.

V gene TRBV6-1 combines with J gene TRBJ2-5; D remains ambiguous. Germline V gives CDR1 MNHNS, CDR2 SASEGT. V was clipped by 0 bases and J by 5 bases, with 4 bases between them. CDR3 size: 12 residues. CDR3 in amino acids: CASSEAWETQYF. The CDR3 DNA is TGTGCCAGCAGTGAAGCCTGGGAGACCCAGTACTTC.

The chain carries TRBV2 and TRBJ1-2; possible D gene TRBD1, 6 bases. The germline V and J ends were trimmed by 5 bases and 5 bases, with 12 bases remaining between them. Germline values: CDR1 SNHLY, CDR2 FYNNEI. This CDR3 region has 13 residues. The chain's CDR3 is CASSFNRVYGYTF. CDR3 bases: TGTGCCAGCAGTTTTAACAGGGTTTATGGCTACACCTTC.

The chain links TRBV15 to TRBJ2-7; D perhaps matches TRBD2 (5 bases). CDR1 and CDR2 (germline): LNHNV, YYDKDF (reference sequence). The CDR3 consists of 14 residues. V was shortened by 0 bases and J by 2 bases, with 8 bases between the two germline ends. The CDR3 DNA reads as TGTGCCACCAGCAGAGATCGGGGAACCTACGAGCAGTACTTC. Its protein is CATSRDRGTYEQYF.

The chain employs TRBV6-5 and TRBJ2-7, with D maybe TRBD1 (6 bases). The CDR3 contains 14 residues. The germline V and J ends were trimmed by 6 bases and 3 bases, with 15 bases remaining between them. CDR1 is MNHEY and CDR2 is SVGAGI in the germline V gene. The CDR3 spells CASRGAFVGYEQYF. In nucleotides, the CDR3 is TGTGCCAGCAGGGGGGCGTTCGTGGGCTACGAGCAGTACTTC.

The CDR3 nucleotides read TGTGCCAGCAGTAACCAAGGACAGGGGGCAACCGGGGAGCTGTTTTTT. Protein: CASSNQGQGATGELFF. This chain connects TRBV13 to TRBJ2-2; 11 bases agree with TRBD1. Germline V gives CDR1 PRHDT, CDR2 FYEKMQ (reference sequence). V dropped 6 bases and J dropped 5; count of bases not matched to a gene: 8. This CDR3 contains 16 residues.

The gene calls are TRBV4-3 and TRBJ1-4; TRBD1 might be the D (5 bases). Germline-derived CDR1 and CDR2 are LGHNA and YSLEER. CDR3 length: 19 residues. V dropped 2 bases and J dropped 8 bases, with 27 bases sitting between them. CDR3 in amino acids: CASSQSTGTPAGSQEKLFF. DNA for the CDR3: TGCGCCAGCAGCCAATCCACCGGGACCCCCGCGGGTAGTCAAGAAAAACTGTTTTTT.

V usage is TRBV14 and J usage is TRBJ1-1, with D hard to call. Trimming removed 2 bases from V and 7 bases from J, with 14 bases in between. The germline gives CDR1 SGHDN, CDR2 FVKESK. The CDR3 extends over 14 amino acids. CDR3 sequence: CASSQLREQGEAFF. The DNA for the CDR3 is TGTGCCAGCAGCCAATTAAGGGAACAAGGTGAAGCTTTCTTT. The full variable domain, its missing parts supplied by reference TRBV14 and TRBJ1-1, is EAGVTQFPSHSVIEKGQTVTLRCDPISGHDNLYWYRRVMGKEIKFLLHFVKESKQDESGMPNNRFLAERTGGTYSTLKVQPAELEDSGVYFCASSQLREQGEAFFGQGTRLTVV.

The gene calls are TRBV6-1 and TRBJ2-7; 8 nucleotides match TRBD1. CDR1 and CDR2 (germline): MNHNS, SASEGT. V dropped 10 bases and J dropped 8; count of bases not matched to a gene: 16. This CDR3 is 14 amino acids long. CDR3 region: CATSAGTGPTKQYF. CDR3 nucleotides: TGTGCCACGTCAGCCGGGACAGGACCTACGAAGCAGTACTTC.

The rearrangement links TRBV7-6 to TRBJ2-3, with D maybe TRBD1 (5 bases). V lost 5 bases to trimming and J lost 1 base, with 10 bases between them. The CDR3 runs 14 residues. The germline V gene has CDR1 SGHVS and CDR2 FNYEAQ. The chain's CDR3 is CASSVIQGTDTQYF. The CDR3 DNA sequence: TGTGCCAGCAGCGTAATACAGGGCACAGATACGCAGTATTTT.

The J gene is TRBJ2-5, the V gene TRBV7-9; possible D gene TRBD2, 6 bases. This CDR3 has 13 amino acids. Per the germline V gene, CDR1 is SEHNR and CDR2 is FQNEAQ (reference sequence). V shed 7 bases and J shed 4 bases, with 13 bases lying between them. The CDR3 here is CASTPGGVETQYF. The CDR3 coding sequence is TGTGCCAGCACCCCTGGAGGGGTAGAGACCCAGTACTTC. The variable domain in full, completed from reference TRBV7-9 and TRBJ2-5, reads DTGVSQNPRHKITKRGQNVTFRCDPISEHNRLYWYRQTLGQGPEFLTYFQNEAQLEKSRLLSDRFSAERPKGSFSTLEIQRTEQGDSAMYLCASTPGGVETQYFGPGTRLLVL.